This T cell receptor (beta chain) was sequenced for a study of CD8 T cells in Susac syndrome. Looked up from germline, CDR1 is LGHDT and CDR2 is YNNKEL (reference sequence). V lost 0 bases and J lost 7, with 6 bases in between. The CDR3 sequence is 12 residues long. Reverse transcription of roughly 0.5 to 1 ug RNA used random hexamers. Amplification of TCR beta CDR3 across 54 Vbeta and 13 Jbeta was performed with immunoSEQ multiplex PCR. TCRdb ran MiXCR on the immunoSEQ multiplex PCR reads and lists one entry per CDR3 protein. The sample has 200,000 to 250,000 distinct CDR3 sequences, 95% seen once; the top ten hold around 0.08%. TCR beta sequencing covered blood CD8+ and CD4+ T cells. Negative isolation yielded CD4+ and CD8+ T cells, and FACS enriched TEMRA cells.

The chain uses TRBV3-1 and TRBJ1-1; D remains unclear. The TCR was taken from a human donor with multiple sclerosis. Sequenced material: CD4+ T cells from PBMCs. CDR3 coding DNA: TGTGCCAGCAGCCAAGACAGCATTGAAGCTTTCTTT. Its protein is CASSQDSIEAFF.